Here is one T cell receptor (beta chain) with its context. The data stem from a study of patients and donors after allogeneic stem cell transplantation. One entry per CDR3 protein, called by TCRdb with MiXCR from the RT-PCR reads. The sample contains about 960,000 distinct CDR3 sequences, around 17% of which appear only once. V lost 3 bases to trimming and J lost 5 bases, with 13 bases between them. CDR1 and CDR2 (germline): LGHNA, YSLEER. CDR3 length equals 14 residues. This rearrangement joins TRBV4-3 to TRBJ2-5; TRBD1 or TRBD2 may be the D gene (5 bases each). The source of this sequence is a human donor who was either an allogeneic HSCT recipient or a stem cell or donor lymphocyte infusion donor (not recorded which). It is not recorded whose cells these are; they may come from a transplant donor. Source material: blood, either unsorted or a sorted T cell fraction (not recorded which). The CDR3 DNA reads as TGCGCCAGCAGCCACGCTACTAGGGGTGAGACCCAGTACTTC. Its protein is CASSHATRGETQYF.